Shown below are 8 T cell receptor beta chains from a single sample sequenced in a study of cytomegalovirus exposure and HLA in healthy donors. The PCR was carried out with 60 Vbeta primers and 13 Jbeta primers. This table comes from immunoSEQ multiplex PCR, and its TCRdb copy is limited to in-frame clones, with some not included. Counted here are approximately 150,000 clones, roughly 66% occurring once; the ten biggest clones make up 1.5% to 2%. The sequencing input was PBMCs. These TCRs come from a woman under 30 in good health and CMV-seronegative.

This clone was seen a single time. The chain couples TRBV5-6 to TRBJ1-2; TRBD1 aligns across 9 bases. The junction had 6 bases not matched to a gene; V was cut back by 5 bases and J by 1 base. The CDR3 consists of 15 residues. Germline V gene data show CDR1 as SGHDT and CDR2 as YYEEEE. The CDR3 nucleotides read TGTGCCAGCAGTTCCGGGACAGGGTTTAACTATGGCTACACCTTC. It encodes CASSSGTGFNYGYTF.

This chain joins TRBV30 and TRBJ1-5; TRBD1 might be the D (6 bases). V lost 1 base and J 2 bases, leaving 12 bases between the germline ends. CDR3 size: 15 residues. From germline, CDR1 is GTSNPN and CDR2 SVGIG (reference sequence). The chain's CDR3 is CAWSGGQGGNQPQHF. CDR3 DNA sequence: TGTGCCTGGAGTGGGGGACAAGGGGGCAATCAGCCCCAGCATTTT.

This clone was picked up a small number of times. V usage is TRBV6-1 and J usage is TRBJ2-7, with D maybe TRBD2 (6 bases). CDR1 and CDR2 (germline): MNHNS, SASEGT. The CDR3 totals 15 residues. Trimming took off 7 bases at V and 2 bases at J, with 18 bases between the two ends. This chain's CDR3 is CASTKTGGYAYEQYF. CDR3 sequence (DNA): TGTGCCAGCACCAAAACCGGGGGATACGCCTACGAGCAGTACTTC.

On this clone itself: Relative to the germline gene, one junction end is altered; a read error may explain this. This chain uses TRBV7-9 with TRBJ1-5; unclear D gene. The CDR3 has 12 amino acids. CDR1 and CDR2 (germline): SEHNR, FQNEAQ (reference sequence). The CDR3 loop reads CSSSLLGQPQHF. The CDR3 DNA reads TGTTCCAGCAGCTTACTCGGTCAGCCCCAGCATTTT.

This clone was observed a single time. The V and J genes are TRBV6-5 and TRBJ1-6; TRBD1 matches 9 bases. The germline gives CDR1 MNHEY, CDR2 SVGAGI. Trimming removed 7 bases from V and 8 bases from J; junction bases left unmatched: 3. The CDR3 is made up of 13 amino acids. The CDR3 spells CASTRDRDSPLHF. The CDR3 DNA reads as TGTGCCAGCACCAGGGACAGGGATTCACCCCTCCACTTT.

The chain links TRBV29-1 to TRBJ1-1, with TRBD1 matching 10 bases. J lost 6 bases, V lost 1 base, and 5 bases had no gene match. The CDR3 is 14 amino acids. Germline V gene sequence: CDR1 SQVTM, CDR2 ANQGSEA. CDR3 bases: TGCAGCGTTGAAGGGCGACAGGGGGCATCTGAAGCTTTCTTT. It encodes CSVEGRQGASEAFF.

The genes are TRBV4-2 and TRBJ1-4; the D is unclear. V was cut by 0 bases and J by 2 bases, with 7 bases left in between. The germline gives CDR1 LGHNA, CDR2 YNFKEQ. The CDR3 is 15 amino acids. CDR3 nucleotide sequence: TGTGCCAGCAGCCAAGAGAGGGCGACTAATGAAAAACTGTTTTTT. It codes for CASSQERATNEKLFF.

The CDR3, as DNA: TGCGCCAGCAGCCAAGATTGGGACAGGGGACTTCATGGCTACACCTTC. This sequence encodes CASSQDWDRGLHGYTF. The chain joins TRBV4-3 to TRBJ1-2; 10 nucleotides agree with TRBD1. The CDR3 has 16 amino acids. CDR1 and CDR2 from the germline V gene are LGHNA and YSLEER. The junction had 7 bases not matched to a gene; V was cut back by 0 bases and J by 6 bases.